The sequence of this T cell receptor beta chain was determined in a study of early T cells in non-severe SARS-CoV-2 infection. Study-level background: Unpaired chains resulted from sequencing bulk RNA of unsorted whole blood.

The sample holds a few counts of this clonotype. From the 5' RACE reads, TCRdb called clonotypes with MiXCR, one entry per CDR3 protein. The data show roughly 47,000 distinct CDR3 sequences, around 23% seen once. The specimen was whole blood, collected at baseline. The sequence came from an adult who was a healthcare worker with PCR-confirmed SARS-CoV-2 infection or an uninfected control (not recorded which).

This CDR3 reads CASSPGGGIGEKLFF. The CDR3 bases are TGTGCCAGCTCACCGGGAGGAGGGATCGGTGAAAAACTGTTTTTT. This chain uses TRBV18 with TRBJ1-4; no clear D. The CDR3 totals 15 residues. The germline V gene has CDR1 KGHSH and CDR2 LQKENI. The ends were cut back, 3 bases at V and 7 bases at J, with 15 bases in the middle.